The 14 T cell receptor beta chains below were found in one sample sequenced in a study of OX40 agonist ivuxolimab in advanced cancers. Method: immunoSEQ multiplex PCR; TCRdb's copy keeps in-frame clones and lacks some. The sample has 100,000 to 120,000 clones; 80% to 95% are singletons. This sample comprised CD4+ or CD8+ T cells sorted from blood, obtained in a trial of the OX40 agonist ivuxolimab. The source is an adult with an advanced solid tumor such as melanoma, head and neck, liver or kidney cancer.

The chain uses TRBV7-2 and TRBJ2-3; perhaps TRBD1 as D (5 bases). V was shortened by 5 bases and J by 3 bases, with 12 bases between the two germline ends. The CDR3 spans 14 residues. Germline V gene lookup returns CDR1 SGHTA and CDR2 FQGNSA. CDR3 coding DNA: TGTGCCAGCAGCATAGGGGCAATTACAGATACGCAGTATTTT. It is translated as CASSIGAITDTQYF. The variable domain in full, completed from reference TRBV7-2 and TRBJ2-3, reads GAGVSQSPSNKVTEKGKDVELRCDPISGHTALYWYRQSLGQGLEFLIYFQGNSAPDKSGLPSDRFSAERTGGSVSTLTIQRTQQEDSAVYLCASSIGAITDTQYFGPGTRLTVL.

This clone came up once. The chain uses TRBV9 and TRBJ1-2, with TRBD1 matching over 7 bases. The CDR3 has 14 amino acids. The germline V gene encodes CDR1 SGDLS and CDR2 YYNGEE. The V segment lost 5 bases and the J segment 0 bases; nucleotides outside the gene matches: 4. CDR3 DNA: TGTGCCAGCAGTGGGACAGCTCCTAACTATGGCTACACCTTC. Its translation is CASSGTAPNYGYTF.

CDR3 DNA: TGTGCCAGCAGTCCCGGGGGGAACACCATATATTTT. It translates to CASSPGGNTIYF. The chain employs TRBV6-6 and TRBJ1-3, with TRBD1 as a possible D gene (5 bases). The V and J ends lost 5 bases and 7 bases respectively, with 9 bases between them. This CDR3 is built from 12 residues. Per germline, CDR1 MNHNY and CDR2 SVGAGI (reference sequence).

The chain is built from TRBV6-5 and TRBJ2-5; D unresolved. Germline V gives CDR1 MNHEY, CDR2 SVGAGI. Trimming pared 0 bases from V and 5 bases from J, leaving 7 bases between. The length of the CDR3 is 13 residues. The CDR3 here is CASSYSTRETQYF. The CDR3 DNA reads TGTGCCAGCAGTTACTCGACCAGGGAGACCCAGTACTTC.

The rearrangement joins TRBV19 to TRBJ2-3; 10 bases are a match to TRBD1. The CDR3 spans 15 residues. CDR1 is LNHDA and CDR2 is SQIVND in the germline V gene (reference sequence). Trimming took 3 bases from V and 1 from J; bases not matched to a gene: 1. CDR3: CASSIGTGGTDTQYF. CDR3 DNA: TGTGCCAGTAGTATTGGGACAGGGGGCACAGATACGCAGTATTTT.

The count of this clone is one. The rearrangement joins TRBV27 to TRBJ1-1; D perhaps matches TRBD1 (5 bases). Deletions cut 5 bases from V and 2 bases from J, with 21 bases between. Per germline, CDR1 MNHEY and CDR2 SMNVEV (reference sequence). The CDR3 runs to 17 residues. CDR3 in amino acids: CASSKKGIWDRNTEAFF. CDR3 nucleotide sequence: TGTGCCAGCAGTAAGAAGGGAATCTGGGACCGAAACACTGAAGCTTTCTTT.

The rearrangement joins TRBV14 to TRBJ1-1; D gene ambiguous. The CDR3 is 12 amino acids. V was clipped by 4 bases and J by 4 bases, with 7 bases between them. The germline gives CDR1 SGHDN, CDR2 FVKESK. The CDR3 sequence: CASSRGSTEAFF. For the CDR3, the DNA is TGTGCCAGCAGCCGGGGTAGCACTGAAGCTTTCTTT.

This sequence joins TRBV5-4 and TRBJ2-7; 8 nucleotides align to TRBD2. The germline CDR1 and CDR2 sequences are SGHNT and YYREEE (reference sequence). This CDR3 comprises 12 residues. V was clipped by 7 bases and J by 6 bases; unmatched bases: 6. The DNA of the CDR3 is TGTGCCAGCTCCCGGGGGGGCCTCGAGCAGTACTTC. Protein: CASSRGGLEQYF.

The V call is TRBV5-1, the J call TRBJ1-4, with D maybe TRBD1 (6 bases). CDR1 and CDR2 (germline): SGHRS, YFSETQ. V dropped 2 bases and J dropped 7 bases, with 9 bases sitting between them. The CDR3 is 13 residues long. CDR3 in amino acids: CASSFTGSEKLFF. The DNA of the CDR3 is TGCGCCAGCAGCTTCACAGGGTCTGAAAAACTGTTTTTT.

This chain links TRBV18 with TRBJ2-2, with TRBD1 matching 8 bases. CDR1 and CDR2 (germline): KGHSH, LQKENI. There are 16 residues in the CDR3. The ends lost 3 bases at V and 6 bases at J; junction bases unmatched: 9. CDR3: CASSPPTGARPGELFF. The CDR3, as DNA: TGTGCCAGCTCACCGCCGACAGGGGCGCGACCCGGGGAGCTGTTTTTT.

The CDR3 sequence: CAISDKGLNTEAFF. In nucleotides, the CDR3 is TGTGCCATCAGTGATAAGGGGCTGAACACTGAAGCTTTCTTT. The rearrangement links TRBV10-3 to TRBJ1-1, with D possibly TRBD1 on 5 matching bases. The CDR3 covers 14 residues. Trimming left V 3 bases short and J 0 bases short, with 8 bases between. Germline lookup yields CDR1 ENHRY and CDR2 SYGVKD.

The chain is built from TRBV6-5 and TRBJ2-1; maybe TRBD1 (7 bases). Between the trimmed V and J ends, which lost 3 bases and 10 bases, there was a span of 22 bases. Germline lookup yields CDR1 MNHEY and CDR2 SVGAGI. The CDR3 consists of 16 residues. CDR3 loop: CASSYFSRGAQGEQFF. The DNA of the CDR3 is TGTGCCAGCAGTTATTTTAGCAGGGGGGCCCAAGGGGAGCAGTTCTTC.

This chain uses TRBV5-1 with TRBJ2-2, with unresolved D. Per germline, CDR1 SGHRS and CDR2 YFSETQ. V shed 4 bases and J shed 2 bases, with 18 bases lying between them. CDR3 size: 17 residues. The CDR3 sequence: CASSLFLRRANTGELFF. The CDR3 nucleotides are TGCGCCAGCAGCCTCTTTCTTCGTAGGGCAAACACCGGGGAGCTGTTTTTT.

The V call is TRBV2, the J call TRBJ2-7; TRBD1 aligns across 8 bases. This CDR3 is built from 14 residues. Looked up from germline, CDR1 is SNHLY and CDR2 is FYNNEI. V lost 4 bases, J lost 2 bases, and 4 bases stayed unmatched. CDR3 in amino acids: CASSGGRGPYEQYF. As DNA, the CDR3 is TGTGCCAGCAGTGGGGGCAGGGGGCCCTACGAGCAGTACTTC.